This TCR beta chain comes out of a study of blood T cell repertoires in COVID-19 (TCRdb year 2020). Describing the broader study: The collaborator samples originated in the United States, Italy and Spain and spanned the acute and convalescent phases of COVID-19. The material from the prospective study consisted of cDNA or gDNA derived from T cells, B-cell-depleted T cells, or PBMCs. Deeply sampled blood TCRbeta repertoires from subjects exposed to, actively infected with, or recovered from COVID-19 were included in the dataset. The repertoires were released in a freely available public database intended as a resource for research on the immune response to SARS-CoV-2. Samples came from the ongoing ImmuneRACE study (first 160 participants) plus 1,254 subjects from 6 global collaborators. The sample metadata nearly always contained a de-identified subject ID, COVID-19 status, age in years and sex. HLA class I and class II types, where available, came from metadata supplied by the sample provider rather than from assay-based typing.

The collaborating institutions used their own protocols to collect whole blood in K2EDTA tubes. For TCRbeta analysis, collaborators shipped samples as frozen whole blood, isolated PBMCs, or DNA extracted from either of those sample types. The research as a whole found: The amount of clinical and demographic metadata varied by source and participant and was provided uncurated.

A distance of 9 bases separates the germline ends of V and J, which lose 4 bases and 6 bases respectively. The CDR3 covers 11 residues, taking in both the cysteine and the phenylalanine. Just CDR3 DNA is preserved here, 33 bases in frame from base 1. CDR1 and CDR2, per the germline V gene, are SQVTM and ANQGSEA. TCRbeta CDR3 regions were amplified from genomic DNA using the immunoSEQ Assay, a bias-controlled multiplex PCR. The original methods were these. The number of nucleated cells in each sample was estimated by amplification of reference gene primers within the assay. To quantify the absolute abundance of each unique TCRbeta CDR3 rearrangement, sequence reads were collapsed and filtered. Productive Simpson clonality was computed per sample as the square root of Simpson's diversity index over productive rearrangements. TCRdb took this table from immuneACCESS and kept in-frame rearrangements with V and J called. Such tables lack part of the clones; where checked against another copy, unresolved V genes explain under half of the gap, and the rest is unexplained. Clone size and the V and J calls come from that table; the DNA yielded D and trimming. The sample records roughly 150,000 clones, around 82% of which are singletons. The ten most abundant clones make up approximately 16% of the sample.

Note on this clone: Its antigen remains unidentified. Base qualities are not provided; no much larger clone lies one nucleotide away.

The chain is assembled from TRBV29-1 and TRBJ2-5, with TRBD1 as a weak D call on 5 bases. This clonotype was obtained from a human donor with acute or convalescent COVID-19. The donor label of this sample is uncertain. Sequenced sample: peripheral blood. The sequence in DNA is TGCAGCGTTGTCCAGGGTCAGACCCAGTACTTC. This gives the protein CSVVQGQTQYF.